The 13 T cell receptor beta chains in this list originate from one sample, sequenced in a study of blood T cell repertoires in COVID-19. Profiling relied on immunoSEQ multiplex PCR, and the TCRdb table lists in-frame clones only, not all of them. The table lists fewer than 400,000 clones, around nine tenths of them singletons. Sequenced material: PBMCs or T cells enriched from blood (not recorded which). Source of these receptors: a woman in her twenties or thirties who had recovered from COVID-19.

In its sample, this clone was seen a few times. The chain combines TRBV6-5 with TRBJ2-7; TRBD2 matches 9 bases. The germline gives CDR1 MNHEY, CDR2 SVGAGI. The CDR3 has 15 amino acids. V lost 8 bases, J lost 1 base, and 9 bases stayed unmatched. The CDR3 DNA is TGTGCCAGCGCCCTCACAGCGGGAGGATCCTACGAGCAGTACTTC. This gives the protein CASALTAGGSYEQYF.

This chain links TRBV6-5 with TRBJ1-3; no definite D call. The ends were cut back, 2 bases at V and 1 base at J, with 9 bases in the middle. The CDR3 loop spans 15 amino acids. Germline-derived CDR1 and CDR2 are MNHEY and SVGAGI. CDR3 sequence (DNA): TGTGCCAGCAGTTACCGAGAGCCGTCTGGAAACACCATATATTTT. This translates into CASSYREPSGNTIYF.

The chain is built from TRBV15 and TRBJ1-2, with a weak D call TRBD1 (5 bases). Trimming took 2 bases from V and 8 from J, leaving 18 bases between them. Germline V lookup: CDR1 LNHNV, CDR2 YYDKDF (reference sequence). The CDR3 is 15 amino acids. In DNA, the CDR3 is TGTGCCACCAGCAGAACTTTAGGGGCAGGGCAGGGCTACACCTTC. It encodes CATSRTLGAGQGYTF.

The CDR3: CASSLAQGPGNTIYF. In DNA, the CDR3 is TGTGCCAGCAGCTTAGCCCAGGGGCCGGGAAACACCATATATTTT. This chain connects TRBV7-6 to TRBJ1-3, with D possibly TRBD1 on 6 matching bases. The germline gives CDR1 SGHVS, CDR2 FNYEAQ. CDR3 length: 15 residues. V shed 0 bases and J shed 4 bases, with 10 bases lying between them.

Details on this clone: The same CDR3 can be traced to other DNA sequences in this sample. The V gene is TRBV5-1, the J gene TRBJ2-6; 7 nucleotides match TRBD2. After removal of 3 bases from V and 3 bases from J, the junction contained 3 bases not matched to a gene. From germline, CDR1 is SGHRS and CDR2 YFSETQ. The length of the CDR3 is 15 residues. CDR3 bases: TGCGCCAGCAGCTGGGCGGGAGATGGGGCCAACGTCCTGACTTTC. Protein sequence: CASSWAGDGANVLTF.

The chain joins TRBV18 to TRBJ2-2; D is ambiguous. V shed 0 bases and J shed 9 bases, with 8 bases lying between them. The CDR3 runs to 13 residues. In germline, CDR1 is KGHSH, CDR2 LQKENI. CDR3 residues: CASSPPLFRELFF. In nucleotides, the CDR3 is TGTGCCAGCTCACCACCACTATTCAGGGAGCTGTTTTTT. The whole variable domain, remainder taken from reference TRBV18 and TRBJ2-2, is NAGVMQNPRHLVRRRGQEARLRCSPMKGHSHVYWYRQLPEEGLKFMVYLQKENIIDESGMPKERFSAEFPKEGPSILRIQQVVRGDSAAYFCASSPPLFRELFFGEGSRLTVL.

The rearrangement joins TRBV7-2 to TRBJ2-2; perhaps TRBD2 as D (6 bases). The CDR3 totals 12 residues. Germline V gene sequence: CDR1 SGHTA, CDR2 FQGNSA. Trimming pared 5 bases from V and 9 bases from J, leaving 10 bases between. CDR3 DNA: TGTGCCAGCAGCCCGGAGGGGCGGGAGCTGTTTTTT. It specifies CASSPEGRELFF.

The chain joins TRBV27 to TRBJ1-5; D uncertain. The V and J ends lost 6 bases and 3 bases respectively, with 21 bases between them. Germline V gives CDR1 MNHEY, CDR2 SMNVEV (reference sequence). CDR3 length equals 17 residues. The CDR3 spells CASSPRRVPVPNQPQHF. CDR3 nucleotide sequence: TGTGCCAGCAGCCCGCGCCGGGTTCCCGTCCCCAATCAGCCCCAGCATTTT.

The sample holds one count of this clone. The chain combines TRBV5-6 with TRBJ1-6, with D possibly matching TRBD1 (6 bases). Trimming shortened V by 0 bases and J by 11 bases, and 12 bases separated the two germline ends. The CDR3 length is 14 residues. CDR1 and CDR2 (germline): SGHDT, YYEEEE. The CDR3 sequence: CASSLVRTVAPLHF. The DNA for the CDR3 is TGTGCCAGCAGCTTGGTGAGGACAGTCGCACCCCTCCACTTT.

V usage is TRBV6-5 and J usage is TRBJ1-1; tentatively, D is TRBD1 (5 bases). The CDR3 consists of 15 residues. V lost 0 bases and J 0 bases, leaving 8 bases between the germline ends. The germline V gene has CDR1 MNHEY and CDR2 SVGAGI. CDR3: CASSYSRQMNTEAFF. Written as DNA, the CDR3 is TGTGCCAGCAGTTACTCACGACAGATGAACACTGAAGCTTTCTTT.

The chain has TRBV7-6 and TRBJ2-7; D remains ambiguous. Trimming cost V 2 bases and J 5 bases, with 16 bases left between them. The CDR3 extends over 15 amino acids. The germline gives CDR1 SGHVS, CDR2 FNYEAQ. As DNA, the CDR3 is TGTGCCAGCAGCTTATCGTTCAGGATCGGCGACGAGCAGTACTTC. Protein: CASSLSFRIGDEQYF.

This chain joins TRBV28 and TRBJ2-7; D gene ambiguous. Germline CDR1 MDHEN, CDR2 SYDVKM. This CDR3 comprises 14 residues. The germline V and J ends were trimmed by 2 bases and 3 bases, with 11 bases remaining between them. The CDR3: CASSLKLTGYEQYF. The DNA for the CDR3 is TGTGCCAGCAGTTTAAAGCTAACGGGCTACGAGCAGTACTTC.

This chain uses TRBV15 with TRBJ1-5; 8 bases match TRBD1. Germline V gene data show CDR1 as LNHNV and CDR2 as YYDKDF (reference sequence). The ends lost 3 bases at V and 6 bases at J; junction bases unmatched: 4. The CDR3 has 14 amino acids. CDR3: CATSRTGEGQPQHF. The CDR3, as DNA: TGTGCCACCAGCAGGACAGGGGAGGGTCAGCCCCAGCATTTT.